Below are 12 T cell receptor beta chains sequenced from a single sample in a study of blood T cell repertoires in COVID-19. Produced via immunoSEQ multiplex PCR; TCRdb's table is partial and in-frame only. The table has around 430,000 clones, roughly 89% seen once; the top ten hold approximately 10%. The sequencing input was PBMCs or T cells enriched from blood (not recorded which). The receptors here all came from a woman aged 45-59 years who had recovered from COVID-19.

The rearrangement joins TRBV19 to TRBJ1-2; TRBD1 matches at 9 bases. The ends lost 3 bases at V and 4 bases at J; junction bases unmatched: 6. This CDR3 comprises 15 residues. From germline, CDR1 is LNHDA and CDR2 SQIVND (reference sequence). CDR3 in amino acids: CASSISGQGGYGYTF. The CDR3 coding sequence is TGTGCCAGTAGTATCTCGGGACAGGGCGGCTATGGCTACACCTTC. Combining the CDR3 with reference TRBV19 and TRBJ1-2 gives the whole variable domain DGGITQSPKYLFRKEGQNVTLSCEQNLNHDAMYWYRQDPGQGLRLIYYSQIVNDFQKGDIAEGYSVSREKKESFPLTVTSAQKNPTAFYLCASSISGQGGYGYTFGSGTRLTVV.

This clone was seen only once. The chain combines TRBV11-2 with TRBJ2-7; TRBD1 aligns across 8 bases. The CDR3 spans 14 residues. The germline V gene has CDR1 SGHAT and CDR2 FQNNGV. J was trimmed by 4 bases and V by 5 bases; bases with no gene match: 7. The CDR3 reads CASSVRDRMYEQYF. In DNA form, the CDR3 reads TGTGCCAGCAGCGTCCGGGACAGGATGTACGAGCAGTACTTC.

This chain links TRBV7-2 with TRBJ1-2; possible D gene TRBD1, 5 bases. Per the germline V gene, CDR1 is SGHTA and CDR2 is FQGNSA. This CDR3 contains 15 residues. V was cut by 5 bases and J by 4 bases, with 17 bases left in between. The CDR3 spells CASSKRSEGRYGYTF. In DNA form, the CDR3 reads TGTGCCAGCAGCAAAAGGTCGGAGGGACGCTATGGCTACACCTTC.

This chain uses TRBV19 with TRBJ2-1; 9 bases are shared with TRBD1. This CDR3 has 15 amino acids. Trimming cost V 10 bases and J 0 bases; bases outside gene matches: 7. Germline lookup yields CDR1 LNHDA and CDR2 SQIVND (reference sequence). The CDR3 here is CATRDRESSYNEQFF. For the CDR3, the DNA is TGTGCCACTCGGGACAGGGAGAGCTCCTACAATGAGCAGTTCTTC.

The J gene is TRBJ1-1, the V gene TRBV4-1; the D gene is possibly TRBD1 (5 bases). Germline assignment: CDR1 MGHRA and CDR2 YSYEKL. This CDR3 contains 17 residues. The V gene lost 1 base and the J gene lost 1 base, with 16 bases spanning the gap. CDR3 sequence (DNA): TGCGCCAGCAGCCAAGGGACCCCGAGGGACTCGAACACTGAAGCTTTCTTT. Translated, it gives CASSQGTPRDSNTEAFF.

This chain links TRBV19 with TRBJ1-1, with D possibly matching TRBD1 (5 bases). The germline V gene has CDR1 LNHDA and CDR2 SQIVND (reference sequence). This CDR3 has 13 amino acids. Trimming left V 6 bases short and J 7 bases short, with 15 bases between. The chain's CDR3 is CASRRWGDGEAFF. The CDR3 DNA follows: TGTGCCAGTAGACGCTGGGGGGACGGTGAAGCTTTCTTT. The full variable domain, its missing parts supplied by reference TRBV19 and TRBJ1-1, is DGGITQSPKYLFRKEGQNVTLSCEQNLNHDAMYWYRQDPGQGLRLIYYSQIVNDFQKGDIAEGYSVSREKKESFPLTVTSAQKNPTAFYLCASRRWGDGEAFFGQGTRLTVV.

CDR3 sequence reads: CASTRGSMNTEAFF. The CDR3 DNA reads as TGTGCCAGCACCCGGGGAAGTATGAACACTGAAGCTTTCTTT. This chain connects TRBV3-1 (or the pseudogene TRBV3-2) to TRBJ1-1, with D hard to call. The germline CDR1 and CDR2 sequences are LGHDT and YNNKEL (reference sequence). V lost 7 bases and J 0 bases, leaving 12 bases between the germline ends. The CDR3 spans 14 residues.

The chain links TRBV6-1 to TRBJ1-5; D is ambiguous. The V end lost 2 bases, the J end lost 2 bases, and 10 bases lay between the germline ends. Germline V gives CDR1 MNHNS, CDR2 SASEGT. The CDR3 runs to 15 residues. The CDR3 nucleotides are TGTGCCAGCAGTGAAAAAGTAGGAGGCAATCAGCCCCAGCATTTT. This gives the protein CASSEKVGGNQPQHF.

In this sample, this clone turned up once. V is TRBV11-1 and J is TRBJ1-1; D may be TRBD1 (5 bases). The CDR3 extends over 15 amino acids. Germline V CDR1 and CDR2: SGHAT, FQDESV (reference sequence). V lost 6 bases and J 2 bases, leaving 16 bases between the germline ends. Here the CDR3 reads CASSSSTVTNTEAFF. The CDR3 region has the DNA TGTGCCAGCAGTTCATCGACAGTAACCAACACTGAAGCTTTCTTT.

As to this clone: This sample includes further DNA sequences coding for the same CDR3. The chain links TRBV2 to TRBJ1-2; weak D call: TRBD1 (5 bases). Germline V gives CDR1 SNHLY, CDR2 FYNNEI. Trimming pared 5 bases from V and 5 bases from J, leaving 6 bases between. The CDR3 is 11 amino acids. The CDR3 here is CASSSGYGYTF. The CDR3 bases are TGTGCCAGCAGTTCAGGGTATGGCTACACCTTC.

The V call is TRBV9, the J call TRBJ1-1, with a tentative D call TRBD1 (5 bases). V was trimmed by 0 bases and J by 1 base, leaving 7 bases between them. This CDR3 contains 14 residues. In germline, CDR1 is SGDLS, CDR2 YYNGEE. The DNA of the CDR3 is TGTGCCAGCAGCGTAGGACAGCCGAACACTGAAGCTTTCTTT. Translated, it gives CASSVGQPNTEAFF.

V and J are TRBV7-9 and TRBJ2-7, with D perhaps matching TRBD1 (5 bases). The germline gives CDR1 SEHNR, CDR2 FQNEAQ (reference sequence). The CDR3 is made up of 12 amino acids. V was trimmed by 1 base and J by 5 bases, leaving 6 bases between them. CDR3 in DNA: TGTGCCAGCAGCTTAGAAGGGGACGAGCAGTACTTC. Protein sequence: CASSLEGDEQYF. The full variable domain, with the rest looked up from reference TRBV7-9 and TRBJ2-7, is DTGVSQNPRHKITKRGQNVTFRCDPISEHNRLYWYRQTLGQGPEFLTYFQNEAQLEKSRLLSDRFSAERPKGSFSTLEIQRTEQGDSAMYLCASSLEGDEQYFGPGTRLTVT.